This T cell receptor beta chain was captured in a study of T cell responses to AZD1222 COVID-19 vaccine (TCRdb year 2021). With regard to the full study: AZD1222 recipients whose second dose came at about 4 weeks and those whose second dose came at about 12 weeks were combined into one group, since spike-specific TCR depth and breadth did not differ between the two schedules. A total of approximately 250 trial participants underwent TCR sequencing, of whom about 210 had received two doses of AZD1222 and about 25 had received two doses of the MenACWY control vaccine. Enrollment into the trials was organized by age into subgroups of 18-55, 56-69 and 70-plus years, and those subgroups contained around 150, 28 and 57 TCR-sequenced participants, respectively. The full study reports these points: Conclusions about previously exposed vaccinees are limited because only a handful of AZD1222 recipients were SARS-CoV-2 seropositive at baseline. Most participants were white British and females outnumbered males, and the authors suggested that clonal diversity may have been underestimated. CD4 TCRs associated with the vaccine covered the entire spike protein, and the dominant responses were in regions 160-218 and 743-854. After two AZD1222 doses, spike-specific TCR breadth and depth were significantly higher than at day 0 and than in MenACWY recipients. Epitopes outside the regions mutated in the B.1.351 and B.1.1.7 variants were reportedly recognized by nearly half of the unique spike-specific TCRs. The 56-69-year group was small, and its depth increase did not reach significance, likely because of low power. No day 14 peak-response samples were available, so repertoires were characterized only after the peak T cell response.

As regards this clone: This clone's antigen is unknown. No qualities accompany the bases; no much larger clone lies one base away.

Measured from the cysteine to the phenylalanine, the CDR3 is 18 residues long. Only the CDR3 region is kept as DNA, spanning 54 bases read in frame from base 1. The CDR3 regions of human TCRbeta chains were analyzed by immunosequencing. Concerning the study's data processing: Repertoire TCRs were matched against a reference library of SARS-CoV-2-specific TCRs generated with the MIRA antigen-specificity platform. Breadth was defined as the fraction of unique TCRs that were SARS-CoV-2-associated, and depth was defined as the fraction of total T cells that were SARS-CoV-2-associated. Using the MIRA data, every spike-specific TCR was mapped to the spike region that the TCR reacted to and assigned to either a CD4 or a CD8 class. Log10-transformed breadth and depth values were compared by one-way ANOVA with Sidak's multiple comparisons tests. What TCRdb holds here is the immuneACCESS table cut down to in-frame rearrangements. Part of the clones is not present; checked against another copy, under half of the missing clones reflect an unresolved V gene, and the others are unexplained. That table supplies the V and J calls and clone size; D and trimming were determined from the DNA. The sample includes approximately 150,000 clones, with around nine tenths observed a single time. The top ten constitute 1.4% of the sample.

The time point label of this sample denotes: baseline before first vaccination. Samples from vaccinated people were obtained from the UK trials COV001 and COV002, which included a single-blind randomized controlled phase 2/3 trial of AZD1222 (ChAdOx1 nCoV-19) in healthy adults. Trial participant PBMC samples were collected at day 0 and day 28 after the second dose for TCRbeta chain sequencing. The sequences come from peripheral blood, collected on day 0 of AZD1222 vaccination. The chain joins TRBV21-1 to TRBJ2-3; TRBD2 is the table's D call, not checked against the DNA. TRBV21-1 is designated a pseudogene. The TCR sequence derives from an adult in good health. For the CDR3, the sequence is CASSSPIPGTSGTDTQYF. The nucleotide sequence reads as follows: TGTGCCAGCAGCTCGCCTATTCCCGGGACTAGCGGGACAGATACGCAGTATTTT.